The entry that follows covers one T cell receptor beta chain sequence. Its antigen remains unidentified. This specimen belongs to a study of T cells in localized non-small cell lung cancer. Germline CDR1 is SGHRS and CDR2 is YFSETQ. CDR3 length: 16 amino acids. V shed 0 bases, J shed 4 bases, and the junction held 6 bases outside the gene matches. Study-level findings and limits: Longer survival (overall) was linked to higher T cell density in blood.

TCRdb's table, derived via immunoSEQ multiplex PCR, lists solely in-frame clones and lacks some. Altogether about 25,000 clones are present, 92% being singletons, with the ten largest covering 2.7%. The chain has TRBV5-1 and TRBJ2-3, with 9 bases aligning to TRBD1. The TCR was taken from a woman between 40 and 69 years old with stage I lung adenocarcinoma. The material was peripheral blood, obtained before any cancer treatment. DNA of the CDR3: TGCGCCAGCAGCTTGGAAGGTACAGGGGGCGCAGATACGCAGTATTTT. Translating gives CASSLEGTGGADTQYF.